Listed here are 13 T cell receptor beta chains from one sample, sequenced in a study of shared clonotypes between healthy human individuals (dated by TCRdb to 2018 to 2021). Preparation of the library involved the immunoSEQ multiplex PCR assay. The clones in this table, taken by TCRdb from immuneACCESS, are in-frame only. Not every clone is retained; where verified, under half of the shortfall comes from an unresolved V gene, and the cause of the rest is unknown. The sample table lists about 2,200,000 clones, 93% of them with a count of one. The top ten constitute about 1.5% of the sample. CD8 naive samples were obtained by positive selection for CCR7 among CD45RO-negative cells, yielding a CD45RA+CCR7+ population from which TemRA cells were excluded. Sequenced sample: naive CD8+ T cells from PBMCs. The sample's cell subset or site label, decoded: CD45RA+CCR7+. Every receptor here comes from a man younger than 35 in good health. Some clones in this sample may be carry-over from other donors' samples.

The chain couples TRBV6-6 to TRBJ2-1, with TRBD1 matching over 7 bases. This CDR3 is built from 11 residues. Germline CDR1 MNHNY, CDR2 SVGAGI (reference sequence). Trimming at V came to 4 bases and at J to 16 bases, leaving 7 bases not matched to a gene. The CDR3: CASSSGTDYFF. Written as DNA, the CDR3 is TGTGCCAGCAGTTCCGGGACAGACTACTTCTTC.

The chain combines TRBV28 with TRBJ2-7, with D possibly TRBD1 on 5 matching bases. The germline V gene has CDR1 MDHEN and CDR2 SYDVKM. V was pared by 4 bases and J by 5 bases, with 21 bases between. This CDR3 spans 16 amino acids. The CDR3 reads CASSSVFGSRVHEQYF. The DNA for the CDR3 is TGTGCCAGCAGTTCCGTTTTTGGTAGCAGGGTCCACGAGCAGTACTTC.

V is TRBV7-9 and J is TRBJ1-5; maybe TRBD1 (5 bases). CDR1 and CDR2 from the germline V gene are SEHNR and FQNEAQ (reference sequence). V shed 5 bases and J shed 2 bases, with 16 bases lying between them. The CDR3 runs 16 residues. The CDR3 nucleotides are TGTGCCAGCAGCCCTGGGGTCGGGGGAGGCAATCAGCCCCAGCATTTT. This sequence encodes CASSPGVGGGNQPQHF.

CDR3 DNA sequence: TGTGCCAGCAGCTGGCTCCCAAGGGCGGGAGTCGACACCGGGGAGCTGTTTTTT. The encoded protein is CASSWLPRAGVDTGELFF. The chain has TRBV7-9 and TRBJ2-2, with 7 bases that match TRBD2. Germline V gene data show CDR1 as SEHNR and CDR2 as FQNEAQ (reference sequence). The V segment lost 4 bases and the J segment 3 bases; nucleotides outside the gene matches: 14. CDR3 length equals 18 residues.

The chain couples TRBV5-4 to TRBJ2-1; TRBD2 aligns across 7 bases. CDR3 length: 14 amino acids. V was pared by 5 bases and J by 9 bases, with 11 bases of the junction left unmatched. Germline CDR1 SGHNT, CDR2 YYREEE (reference sequence). CDR3 loop: CASSHRLARGEQFF. CDR3 in DNA: TGTGCCAGCAGTCATAGACTAGCTCGGGGTGAGCAGTTCTTC.

The chain couples TRBV28 to TRBJ2-5, with 7 bases fitting TRBD2. CDR1 and CDR2 (germline): MDHEN, SYDVKM. The CDR3 covers 16 residues. V was clipped by 5 bases and J by 3 bases; unmatched bases: 12. The CDR3 here is CASSPHWGGDEETQYF. The CDR3 DNA reads TGTGCCAGCAGTCCCCACTGGGGAGGGGACGAAGAGACCCAGTACTTC.

V is TRBV6-1 and J is TRBJ2-7; D is perhaps TRBD1 (6 bases). The CDR3 is 14 residues long. The V end lost 5 bases, the J end lost 6 bases, and 17 bases lay between the germline ends. Germline V gives CDR1 MNHNS, CDR2 SASEGT. CDR3 nucleotide sequence: TGTGCCAGCAGTAACAGGGCTACCTACTTCGAGCAGTACTTC. It translates to CASSNRATYFEQYF.

The V call is TRBV6-5, the J call TRBJ2-7; D is possibly TRBD1 or TRBD2 (5 bases each). The CDR3 sequence is 14 residues long. Germline-derived CDR1 and CDR2 are MNHEY and SVGAGI. Trimming stripped 4 bases from V and 3 bases from J, with 13 bases between. The CDR3 DNA is TGTGCCAGCAGTTTACGGGACGTCATCTACGAGCAGTACTTC. This gives the protein CASSLRDVIYEQYF.

The CDR3 spells CASMWASGSRGTDTQYF. CDR3 bases: TGTGCCAGCATGTGGGCTAGCGGGAGTCGAGGCACAGATACGCAGTATTTT. The chain has TRBV2 and TRBJ2-3; 10 bases fit TRBD2. Germline V CDR1 and CDR2: SNHLY, FYNNEI. V dropped 7 bases and J dropped 1; count of bases not matched to a gene: 11. The CDR3 has 17 amino acids.

This chain connects TRBV4-2 to TRBJ1-4; D is possibly TRBD1 (6 bases). CDR1 and CDR2 from the germline V gene are LGHNA and YNFKEQ. This CDR3 comprises 18 residues. V lost 3 bases to trimming and J lost 8 bases, with 25 bases between them. The CDR3 here is CASSQARSEMGAREKLFF. The DNA of the CDR3 is TGTGCCAGCAGCCAGGCCCGTAGCGAAATGGGGGCTAGGGAAAAACTGTTTTTT.

Remarks on this clone: This sample includes further DNA sequences coding for the same CDR3. V gene TRBV29-1 combines with J gene TRBJ2-7, with TRBD2 matching 8 bases. Germline loops: CDR1 SQVTM, CDR2 ANQGSEA. The CDR3 contains 12 residues. V shed 6 bases, J shed 4 bases, and the junction held 5 bases outside the gene matches. In nucleotides, the CDR3 is TGCAGCGTAACCGGGACTAGTTACGAGCAGTACTTC. This gives the protein CSVTGTSYEQYF.

The chain recombines TRBV7-9 with TRBJ2-5; 10 bases are a match to TRBD2. Germline V gene lookup returns CDR1 SEHNR and CDR2 FQNEAQ (reference sequence). This CDR3 has 15 residues. V trimming: 5 bases; J trimming: 1 base; junction bases outside the gene matches: 4. The CDR3 is CASSQRLAGQETQYF. CDR3 nucleotides: TGTGCCAGCAGCCAGAGACTAGCGGGCCAAGAGACCCAGTACTTC.

The chain links TRBV19 to TRBJ2-3; the match to TRBD2 covers 7 bases. Germline loops: CDR1 LNHDA, CDR2 SQIVND (reference sequence). The CDR3 runs 14 residues. The J segment lost 5 bases and the V segment lost 6 bases, leaving 8 bases of the junction unmatched. In DNA form, the CDR3 reads TGTGCCAGTAGGCTAGCGGCCTACGGAGATACGCAGTATTTT. Translation: CASRLAAYGDTQYF.